Below, 13 T cell receptor beta chains from the same sample are listed, as sequenced in a study of cytomegalovirus exposure and HLA in healthy donors. The PCR used 60 Vbeta and 13 Jbeta primers. The protocol was immunoSEQ multiplex PCR, while the TCRdb copy is restricted to in-frame clones and leaves out a portion. The data contain 95,000 to 150,000 clones, around three quarters of them seen just once; the ten biggest clones take up about 2.6%. The sample consisted of PBMCs. The source of these receptors is a woman aged 40-49 years in good health and CMV-seropositive.

The rearrangement joins TRBV5-8 to TRBJ2-1, with TRBD1 matching over 9 bases. V trimming: 4 bases; J trimming: 6 bases; junction bases outside the gene matches: 8. Germline CDR1 reads SGHTS; CDR2 reads YDEGEE. CDR3 length: 15 amino acids. CDR3 DNA sequence: TGTGCCAGCAGCCCCGGGACAGGGAACCTCAATGAGCAGTTCTTC. This encodes CASSPGTGNLNEQFF.

The rearrangement uses TRBV5-8 and TRBJ1-5; D uncertain. With 2 bases removed from V and 2 bases from J, the gap between germline ends came to 8 bases. The CDR3 consists of 14 residues. Germline lookup yields CDR1 SGHTS and CDR2 YDEGEE. The DNA of the CDR3 is TGTGCCAGCAGCTTTCGGGGAGGCAATCAGCCCCAGCATTTT. Its translation: CASSFRGGNQPQHF.

This clone came up a few times. The chain joins TRBV5-1 to TRBJ2-5; TRBD2 agrees at 15 bases. J lost 0 bases, V lost 4 bases, and 4 bases had no gene match. This CDR3 has 17 amino acids. CDR1 SGHRS and CDR2 YFSETQ come from the germline V gene. The CDR3 sequence is CASSLGLAGGYQETQYF. Written as DNA, the CDR3 is TGCGCCAGCAGCCTTGGACTAGCGGGGGGGTACCAAGAGACCCAGTACTTC. The complete variable domain, with remaining parts taken from reference TRBV5-1 and TRBJ2-5, reads KAGVTQTPRYLIKTRGQQVTLSCSPISGHRSVSWYQQTPGQGLQFLFEYFSETQRNKGNFPGRFSGRQFSNSRSEMNVSTLELGDSALYLCASSLGLAGGYQETQYFGPGTRLLVL.

V is TRBV2 and J is TRBJ1-2; 11 bases match TRBD1. This CDR3 is 14 amino acids long. The germline V gene has CDR1 SNHLY and CDR2 FYNNEI. J gave up 8 bases and V 6 bases, and 8 bases lay outside the gene matches. Written as DNA, the CDR3 is TGTGCCAGCAGACCCGGACAGGGGGCGAGAGGCTACACCTTC. Encoded protein: CASRPGQGARGYTF.

This clone was observed a handful of times. The gene calls are TRBV15 and TRBJ2-7; 7 nucleotides agree with TRBD2. V gave up 0 bases and J gave up 0 bases; unmatched junction bases: 2. CDR1 is LNHNV and CDR2 is YYDKDF in the germline V gene (reference sequence). The CDR3 runs to 15 residues. CDR3 sequence reads: CATSRDPGGSYEQYF. DNA of the CDR3: TGTGCCACCAGCAGAGATCCGGGGGGCTCCTACGAGCAGTACTTC.

This chain uses TRBV13 with TRBJ2-7, with 8 bases matching TRBD1. This CDR3 contains 17 residues. The J segment lost 2 bases and the V segment lost 3 bases, leaving 12 bases of the junction unmatched. Germline values: CDR1 PRHDT, CDR2 FYEKMQ (reference sequence). Written as DNA, the CDR3 is TGTGCCAGCAGCTTGGGACAGGCCGAAGCAATCCCCTACGAGCAGTACTTC. Translating gives CASSLGQAEAIPYEQYF.

This chain joins TRBV10-1 and TRBJ2-3; TRBD1 aligns across 10 bases. CDR3 length: 15 residues. V lost 6 bases to trimming and J lost 5 bases; unmatched junction nucleotides: 8. In germline, CDR1 is WNHNN, CDR2 SYGVQD (reference sequence). CDR3 nucleotides: TGCGCCAGCAGGGCCGGGACAGGGGTTGGAGATACGCAGTATTTT. The encoded protein is CASRAGTGVGDTQYF.

The V and J genes are TRBV5-1 and TRBJ2-2, with D maybe TRBD1 (6 bases). Per germline, CDR1 SGHRS and CDR2 YFSETQ. V was shortened by 0 bases and J by 3 bases, with 9 bases between the two germline ends. This CDR3 spans 15 amino acids. CDR3 in amino acids: CASSLDRADTGELFF. Written as DNA, the CDR3 is TGCGCCAGCAGCTTGGACAGGGCGGACACCGGGGAGCTGTTTTTT.

The rearrangement joins TRBV11-1 to TRBJ2-7; tentative D call: TRBD2 (6 bases). Germline V lookup: CDR1 SGHAT, CDR2 FQDESV (reference sequence). There are 17 residues in the CDR3. The V gene lost 4 bases and the J gene lost 0 bases, with 19 bases spanning the gap. The CDR3 protein is CASSWGLPFRSSYEQYF. CDR3 nucleotides: TGTGCCAGCAGCTGGGGACTTCCATTCCGAAGCTCCTACGAGCAGTACTTC.

The chain employs TRBV5-1 and TRBJ1-1, with D unresolved. Germline V CDR1 and CDR2: SGHRS, YFSETQ. CDR3 length equals 16 residues. The V and J ends lost 3 bases and 1 base respectively, with 16 bases between them. The CDR3 DNA reads as TGCGCCAGCAGCTCTGGAGGTCTAGTGGGGAACACTGAAGCTTTCTTT. Amino acids: CASSSGGLVGNTEAFF. Drawing the rest from reference TRBV5-1 and TRBJ1-1, the complete variable domain is KAGVTQTPRYLIKTRGQQVTLSCSPISGHRSVSWYQQTPGQGLQFLFEYFSETQRNKGNFPGRFSGRQFSNSRSEMNVSTLELGDSALYLCASSSGGLVGNTEAFFGQGTRLTVV.

This clone was picked up a small number of times. The V gene is TRBV7-9, the J gene TRBJ2-1; D might be TRBD2 (7 bases). Germline CDR1 and CDR2: SEHNR and FQNEAQ (reference sequence). This CDR3 is 13 amino acids long. Trimming took off 8 bases at V and 9 bases at J, with 17 bases between the two ends. CDR3 sequence: CASGGGAGAEQFF. The CDR3, as DNA: TGTGCCAGCGGCGGCGGGGCGGGGGCTGAGCAGTTCTTC.

This clone has a single count. The chain recombines TRBV19 with TRBJ1-5; D possibly corresponds to TRBD1 (6 bases). The CDR3 has 15 amino acids. Trimming removed 3 bases from V and 3 bases from J, with 12 bases in between. The germline gives CDR1 LNHDA, CDR2 SQIVND (reference sequence). DNA of the CDR3: TGTGCCAGTAGTATCCTCAGGGGTCTCAATCAGCCCCAGCATTTT. Protein product: CASSILRGLNQPQHF.

This chain uses TRBV6-5 with TRBJ2-5; TRBD2 might be the D (6 bases). There are 14 residues in the CDR3. From germline, CDR1 is MNHEY and CDR2 SVGAGI. With 5 bases removed from V and 1 base from J, the gap between germline ends came to 11 bases. CDR3 protein: CASSLGGFQETQYF. The CDR3, as DNA: TGTGCCAGCAGTCTCGGGGGTTTCCAAGAGACCCAGTACTTC.